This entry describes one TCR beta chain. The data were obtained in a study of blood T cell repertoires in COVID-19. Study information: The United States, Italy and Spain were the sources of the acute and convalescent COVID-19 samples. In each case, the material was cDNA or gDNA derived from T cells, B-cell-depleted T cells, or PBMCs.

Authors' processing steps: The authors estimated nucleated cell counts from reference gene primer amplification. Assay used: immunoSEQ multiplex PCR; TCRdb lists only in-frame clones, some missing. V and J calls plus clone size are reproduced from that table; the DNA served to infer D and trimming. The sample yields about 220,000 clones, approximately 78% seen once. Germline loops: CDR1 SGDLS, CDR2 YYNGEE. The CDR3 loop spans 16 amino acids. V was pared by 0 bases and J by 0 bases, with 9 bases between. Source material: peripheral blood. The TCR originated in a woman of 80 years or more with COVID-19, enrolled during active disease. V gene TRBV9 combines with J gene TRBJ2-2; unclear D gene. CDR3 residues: CASSVGVGANTGELFF. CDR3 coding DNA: TGTGCCAGCAGCGTAGGGGTCGGAGCGAACACCGGGGAGCTGTTTTTT.